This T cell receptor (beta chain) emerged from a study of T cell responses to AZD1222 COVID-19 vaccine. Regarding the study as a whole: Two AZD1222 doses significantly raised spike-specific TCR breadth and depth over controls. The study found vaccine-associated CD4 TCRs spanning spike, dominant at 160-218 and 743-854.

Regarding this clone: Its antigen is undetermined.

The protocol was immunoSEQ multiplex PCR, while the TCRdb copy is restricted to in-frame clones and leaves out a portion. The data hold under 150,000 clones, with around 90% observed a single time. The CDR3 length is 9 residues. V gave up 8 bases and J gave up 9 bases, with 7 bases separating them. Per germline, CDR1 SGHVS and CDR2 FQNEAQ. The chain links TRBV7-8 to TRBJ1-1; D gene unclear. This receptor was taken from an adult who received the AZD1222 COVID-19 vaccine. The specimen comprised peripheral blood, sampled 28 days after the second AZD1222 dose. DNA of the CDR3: TGTGCCAGCGGGGAGCAAGCTTTCTTT. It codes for CASGEQAFF.